This record looks at one TCR beta chain sequence and its context. In the authors' methods: Estimates of nucleated cell counts were drawn from the amplification of reference gene primers. Clones were read by immunoSEQ multiplex PCR, and TCRdb kept only the in-frame ones, dropping some. The DNA gave D and trimming, while V, J and clone size come from that table. Of some 270,000 clones in the sample, about nine tenths are singletons; the top ten hold under 2.5%. The sample is drawn from a study of blood T cell repertoires in COVID-19. Study as a whole: Nucleic acid was either cDNA or gDNA, and it came from T cells, B-cell-depleted T cells, or PBMCs.

The receptor's source is a man aged 50 or older with acute or convalescent COVID-19. Input material: peripheral blood.

The CDR3 nucleotides are TGCGCCAGCAGCTTGGACCCGGGACAGGGGGCAGTAGATACGCAGTATTTT. It yields the protein CASSLDPGQGAVDTQYF. This sequence joins TRBV5-1 and TRBJ2-3; 12 bases are a match to TRBD1. Germline V gene lookup returns CDR1 SGHRS and CDR2 YFSETQ. The CDR3 runs to 17 residues. The J segment lost 5 bases and the V segment lost 0 bases, leaving 7 bases of the junction unmatched.